The 20 T cell receptor beta chains below all came from one sample that was sequenced in a study of vaccination effects on CD4 cells after COVID-19 (dated 2022 in TCRdb). In the ViraFEST assay, PBMC were stimulated with viral peptide pools, and TCR sequencing was then used to find antigen-specific CD4+ T cell clonotypes based on their expansion. After approximately 11 days of culture, CD4+ T cells were isolated with the EasySep CD4+ T cell isolation kit. No antigens are known for them. The library was prepared using the immunoSEQ multiplex PCR assay. Drawn from immuneACCESS, this table holds only the in-frame rearrangements with V and J called that TCRdb kept. Clones are partly lost; checked studies trace under half to an unresolved V gene and leave the rest unexplained. The sample table lists tens of thousands of clones, roughly 79% of them with a count of one. The top ten clones comprise roughly 2.7% of the sample.

The material was CD4+ T cells from PBMCs cultured with HCoV-229E spike peptides, obtained before COVID-19 vaccination. What the cell subset or site label conveys for this sample: HCoV-229E spike overlapping peptide pool stimulation. The source of these receptors is a human donor who received a COVID-19 vaccine.

The V and J genes are TRBV5-4 and TRBJ2-1, with D unresolved. The CDR3 is made up of 13 amino acids. V lost 4 bases to trimming and J lost 8 bases, with 13 bases between them. The germline CDR1 and CDR2 sequences are SGHNT and YYREEE (reference sequence). CDR3 residues: CASSPGYEHEQFF. The CDR3 DNA reads as TGTGCCAGCAGCCCTGGCTACGAACATGAGCAGTTCTTC.

The J gene is TRBJ2-5, the V gene TRBV7-2; 9 nucleotides match TRBD1. Trimming cost V 5 bases and J 7 bases; bases outside gene matches: 11. Germline assignment: CDR1 SGHTA and CDR2 FQGNSA. The CDR3 is 15 amino acids. CDR3: CASSIGTGIRGTQYF. The CDR3 coding sequence is TGTGCCAGCAGCATAGGGACAGGGATAAGGGGGACCCAGTACTTC.

This clone has more than one count but fewer than ten. V usage is TRBV5-4 and J usage is TRBJ2-3; D call uncertain. The CDR3 runs 14 residues. Deletions cut 5 bases from V and 2 bases from J, with 12 bases between. Germline V gene lookup returns CDR1 SGHNT and CDR2 YYREEE (reference sequence). The CDR3 DNA is TGTGCCAGCAGTTTGCCCCCCCCCACAGATACGCAGTATTTT. Its translation: CASSLPPPTDTQYF.

V gene TRBV7-9 combines with J gene TRBJ2-4, with a possible D match to TRBD1 (5 bases). Deletions cut 2 bases from V and 1 base from J, with 6 bases between. The CDR3 runs 14 residues. Looked up from germline, CDR1 is SEHNR and CDR2 is FQNEAQ (reference sequence). CDR3 DNA: TGTGCCAGCAGCTTAAACAGGGCCAAAAACATTCAGTACTTC. This translates into CASSLNRAKNIQYF.

The chain uses TRBV6-2 or TRBV6-3 and TRBJ1-2; 8 nucleotides match TRBD1. CDR3 length: 15 amino acids. Germline-derived CDR1 and CDR2 are MNHEY and SVGEGT. Trimming removed 2 bases from V and 4 bases from J; junction bases left unmatched: 6. The CDR3 DNA is TGTGCCAGCAGTTACGGACAGGGACCGACCTATGGCTACACCTTC. Its translation is CASSYGQGPTYGYTF.

The gene calls are TRBV7-2 and TRBJ2-3, with no clear D. V was clipped by 2 bases and J by 11 bases, with 14 bases between them. This CDR3 comprises 13 residues. Germline lookup yields CDR1 SGHTA and CDR2 FQGNSA. The CDR3 spells CASSLRPLTGQYF. The CDR3 DNA sequence: TGTGCCAGCAGCTTAAGGCCCTTGACGGGGCAGTATTTT.

This rearrangement joins TRBV30 to TRBJ1-3; D gene ambiguous. This CDR3 is 14 amino acids long. V lost 3 bases, J lost 2 bases, and 11 bases lay in between. The V gene's germline CDR1 is GTSNPN and CDR2 SVGIG (reference sequence). The CDR3 nucleotides are TGTGCCTGGAGGGGGATTCCACCTGGAAACACCATATATTTT. Translated: CAWRGIPPGNTIYF.

This sequence joins TRBV6-5 and TRBJ2-5, with a tentative D call TRBD1 (6 bases). This CDR3 is built from 15 residues. Germline CDR1 and CDR2: MNHEY and SVGAGI. The V end lost 7 bases, the J end lost 4 bases, and 19 bases lay between the germline ends. The CDR3 sequence: CASTRAGTPRETQYF. CDR3 in DNA: TGTGCCAGCACGAGAGCCGGGACACCGAGAGAGACCCAGTACTTC.

CDR3 bases: TGTGCCACCACCCCGATCGACAGGAATGAAAAACTGTTTTTT. Translation gives CATTPIDRNEKLFF. This chain joins TRBV6-5 and TRBJ1-4, with D perhaps matching TRBD1 (6 bases). Germline V gene sequence: CDR1 MNHEY, CDR2 SVGAGI. V was shortened by 10 bases and J by 5 bases, with 17 bases between the two germline ends. The CDR3 is 14 amino acids.

This sequence joins TRBV18 and TRBJ2-3, with D unresolved. The germline V and J ends were trimmed by 3 bases and 2 bases, with 12 bases remaining between them. Germline CDR1 KGHSH, CDR2 LQKENI. This CDR3 comprises 15 residues. The DNA of the CDR3 is TGTGCCAGCTCACCTTCAGTGGGATCCACAGATACGCAGTATTTT. Protein sequence: CASSPSVGSTDTQYF.

The J gene is TRBJ2-2, the V gene TRBV7-8, with a tentative D call TRBD2 (6 bases). Trimming shortened V by 2 bases and J by 2 bases, and 12 bases separated the two germline ends. The germline gives CDR1 SGHVS, CDR2 FQNEAQ. The CDR3 totals 16 residues. DNA for the CDR3: TGTGCCAGCAGCTTAAAGGGCGGGGCTAACACCGGGGAGCTGTTTTTT. Protein: CASSLKGGANTGELFF.

The gene calls are TRBV6-5 and TRBJ2-3; 8 bases agree with TRBD1. This CDR3 spans 12 amino acids. CDR1 is MNHEY and CDR2 is SVGAGI in the germline V gene. V lost 7 bases to trimming and J lost 6 bases; unmatched junction nucleotides: 3. CDR3 sequence (DNA): TGTGCCAGCACTACAGGGGGGGATACGCAGTATTTT. The encoded protein is CASTTGGDTQYF.

The chain recombines TRBV20-1 with TRBJ1-2; D remains ambiguous. Germline assignment: CDR1 DFQATT and CDR2 SNEGSKA (reference sequence). There are 11 residues in the CDR3. V was shortened by 3 bases and J by 4 bases, with 6 bases between the two germline ends. The CDR3 reads CSARAGYGYTF. The CDR3 DNA reads as TGCAGTGCTAGGGCAGGCTATGGCTACACCTTC.

The chain joins TRBV3-1 (or the pseudogene TRBV3-2) to TRBJ1-1; perhaps TRBD1 as D (6 bases). The CDR3 spans 13 residues. From germline, CDR1 is LGHDT and CDR2 YNNKEL (reference sequence). V was trimmed by 7 bases and J by 1 base, leaving 10 bases between them. For the CDR3, the DNA is TGTGCCAGCAAGGGGGTGGGGAACACTGAAGCTTTCTTT. Amino acids: CASKGVGNTEAFF.

This chain uses TRBV25-1 with TRBJ1-2; D is unclear. V was trimmed by 2 bases and J by 0 bases, leaving 10 bases between them. This CDR3 comprises 15 residues. Germline loops: CDR1 MGHDK, CDR2 SYGVNS. The CDR3 DNA reads as TGTGCCAGCAGTGAACTATCGGGAGCTAACTATGGCTACACCTTC. Residues: CASSELSGANYGYTF.

The chain recombines TRBV6-4 with TRBJ1-2; a weak D match, TRBD1 (6 bases). This CDR3 contains 15 residues. V was clipped by 0 bases and J by 2 bases, with 10 bases between them. Germline V CDR1 and CDR2: MRHNA, SNTAGT. CDR3 residues: CASSDSGGRNYGYTF. The CDR3 DNA follows: TGTGCCAGCAGTGACTCCGGGGGGCGCAACTATGGCTACACCTTC.

This chain joins TRBV14 and TRBJ1-6; D is uncertain. Germline CDR1 is SGHDN and CDR2 is FVKESK. The CDR3 consists of 15 residues. V shed 2 bases and J shed 5 bases, with 10 bases lying between them. CDR3 residues: CASSQLRRNNSPLHF. The CDR3 nucleotides are TGTGCCAGCAGCCAATTACGGAGAAATAATTCACCCCTCCACTTT.

This clone was counted between two and nine times. The chain is built from TRBV7-2 and TRBJ1-1; 8 bases match TRBD1. The CDR3 has 14 residues. Trimming removed 2 bases from V and 1 base from J; junction bases left unmatched: 0. Germline-derived CDR1 and CDR2 are SGHTA and FQGNSA. The CDR3 nucleotides are TGTGCCAGCAGCTTACAGGGGGCGAACACTGAAGCTTTCTTT. Protein: CASSLQGANTEAFF.

The J gene is TRBJ2-7, the V gene TRBV29-1; tentative D call: TRBD1 (5 bases). CDR3 length: 11 residues. Germline V gene data show CDR1 as SQVTM and CDR2 as ANQGSEA. V was shortened by 6 bases and J by 5 bases, with 11 bases between the two germline ends. CDR3 in amino acids: CSVAGHDEQYV. The CDR3 nucleotides are TGCAGCGTAGCCGGACACGACGAGCAGTACGTC.

J is TRBJ1-6 and V is TRBV18; perhaps TRBD1 as D (5 bases). V was clipped by 3 bases and J by 4 bases, with 10 bases between them. The CDR3 length is 15 residues. Germline CDR1 and CDR2: KGHSH and LQKENI. CDR3 DNA: TGTGCCAGCTCACCGCCGGGACGGTATAATTCACCCCTCCACTTT. This codes for CASSPPGRYNSPLHF.